The 2 T cell receptor beta chains presented below share a single source sample, sequenced in a study of blood T cells in healthy people across ages. Primers used in a second PCR of roughly 7 to 11 cycles were a sample-barcoded 5' primer and a J-beta primer mix. TCRdb itself ran the 5' RACE reads through MiXCR, one entry per CDR3 protein. This table has under 2 million distinct CDR3 sequences, 30% to 40% appearing once. The material sequenced was blood. The receptors come from a woman aged 30 to 39 in good health.

This clonotype was seen a few times. The CDR3 DNA reads as TGCAGCGTTGGTTTGAGGAACACTGAAGCTTTCTTT. Translating it yields CSVGLRNTEAFF. V gene TRBV29-1 combines with J gene TRBJ1-1; D uncertain. The CDR3 runs 12 residues. Trimming removed 4 bases from V and 1 base from J, with 7 bases in between. Germline V CDR1 and CDR2: SQVTM, ANQGSEA. Filled out from reference TRBV29-1 and TRBJ1-1, the complete variable domain reads SAVISQKPSRDICQRGTSLTIQCQVDSQVTMMFWYRQQPGQSLTLIATANQGSEATYESGFVIDKFPISRPNLTFSTLTVSNMSPEDSSIYLCSVGLRNTEAFFGQGTRLTVV.

This clonotype was recorded a few times. The J gene is TRBJ1-1, the V gene TRBV10-3; the match to TRBD1 covers 7 bases. This CDR3 contains 18 residues. After removal of 5 bases from V and 4 bases from J, the junction contained 19 bases not matched to a gene. CDR1 ENHRY and CDR2 SYGVKD come from the germline V gene. The CDR3 sequence is CAISYGQVYISDSTEAFF. The CDR3 nucleotides are TGTGCCATCAGTTATGGACAGGTTTATATTTCGGATAGCACTGAAGCTTTCTTT.